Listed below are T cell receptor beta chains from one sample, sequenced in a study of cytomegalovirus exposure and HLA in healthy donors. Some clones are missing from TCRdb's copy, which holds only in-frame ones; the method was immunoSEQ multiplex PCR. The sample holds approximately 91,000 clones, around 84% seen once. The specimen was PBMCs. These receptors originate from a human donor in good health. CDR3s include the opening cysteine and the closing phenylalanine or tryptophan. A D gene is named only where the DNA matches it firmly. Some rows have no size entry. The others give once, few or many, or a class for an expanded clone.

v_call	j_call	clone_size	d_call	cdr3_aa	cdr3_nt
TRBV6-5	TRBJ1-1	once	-	CASTNGVNTEAFF	TGTGCCAGCACCAACGGGGTGAACACTGAAGCTTTCTTT
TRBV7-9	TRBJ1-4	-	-	CASSTGQVREKLFF	TGTGCCAGCAGCACGGGACAAGTAAGGGAAAAACTGTTTTTT
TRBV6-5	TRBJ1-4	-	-	CASREGRNEKLFF	TGTGCCAGCAGAGAGGGCAGAAATGAAAAACTGTTTTTT
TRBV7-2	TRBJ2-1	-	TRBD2	CASSLGGLAGVNEQFF	TGTGCCAGCAGCTTAGGGGGACTAGCGGGAGTGAATGAGCAGTTCTTC
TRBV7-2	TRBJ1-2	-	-	CASSSQSNYGYTF	TGTGCCAGCAGTTCTCAGTCAAACTATGGCTACACCTTC
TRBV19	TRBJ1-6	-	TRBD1	CASSILLGQGNSPLHF	TGTGCCAGTAGTATCCTCCTGGGACAGGGGAACTCACCCCTCCACTTT
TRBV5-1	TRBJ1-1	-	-	CASSLSWTSEAFF	TGCGCCAGCAGCTTGAGTTGGACAAGCGAAGCTTTCTTT
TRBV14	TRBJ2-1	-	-	CASSQDLRGRVYNEQFF	TGTGCCAGCAGCCAAGATTTGCGCGGGCGGGTATACAATGAGCAGTTCTTC
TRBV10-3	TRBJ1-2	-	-	CAISDPGGYGYTF	TGTGCCATCAGTGACCCGGGGGGCTATGGCTACACCTTC
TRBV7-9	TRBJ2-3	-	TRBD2	CASSPRLGSGRDTQYF	TGTGCCAGCAGCCCCCGGCTCGGTAGCGGGAGAGATACGCAGTATTTT
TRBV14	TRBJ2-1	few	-	CASSQVGIEQFF	TGTGCCAGCAGCCAAGTCGGGATTGAGCAGTTCTTC
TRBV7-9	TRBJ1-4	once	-	CASSEPQGTNEKLFF	TGTGCCAGCAGCGAACCACAGGGTACTAATGAAAAACTGTTTTTT
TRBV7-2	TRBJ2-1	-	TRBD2	CASSLGLAGGYEQFF	TGTGCCAGCAGCTTAGGACTAGCGGGAGGGTATGAGCAGTTCTTC
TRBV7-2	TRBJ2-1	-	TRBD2	CASSLGLAGGDNEQFF	TGTGCCAGCAGCTTGGGGCTAGCGGGAGGAGACAATGAGCAGTTCTTC
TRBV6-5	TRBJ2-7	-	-	CASSYFAGDEQYF	TGTGCCAGCAGTTACTTCGCAGGGGACGAGCAGTACTTC
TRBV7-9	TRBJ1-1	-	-	CASSLARGGEAFF	TGTGCCAGCAGCTTAGCCCGGGGAGGTGAAGCTTTCTTT
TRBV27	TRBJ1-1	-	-	CASTLTGGSGTEAFF	TGTGCCAGCACCCTTACGGGGGGCAGTGGGACTGAAGCTTTCTTT
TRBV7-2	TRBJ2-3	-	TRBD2	CASTFSGLFTDTQYF	TGTGCCAGCACCTTTAGCGGGCTATTCACAGATACGCAGTATTTT
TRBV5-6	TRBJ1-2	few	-	CASSLGGDGYTF	TGTGCCAGCAGTCTAGGCGGGGATGGCTACACCTTC
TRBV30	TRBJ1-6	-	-	CAWTWSGGSPLHF	TGTGCCTGGACCTGGTCCGGCGGTTCACCCCTCCACTTT
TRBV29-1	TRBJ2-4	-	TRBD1	CSVADRGAKNIQYF	TGCAGCGTCGCAGACAGGGGGGCCAAAAACATTCAGTACTTC
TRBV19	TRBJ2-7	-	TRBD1	CASSPGQGAAYEQYF	TGTGCCAGTAGTCCAGGACAGGGGGCCGCCTACGAGCAGTACTTC
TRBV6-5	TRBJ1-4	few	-	CASKLTAREKLFF	TGTGCCAGCAAGCTAACAGCACGAGAAAAACTGTTTTTT
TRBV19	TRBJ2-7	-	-	CASKGPGPAYEQYF	TGTGCCAGTAAAGGTCCAGGGCCAGCCTACGAGCAGTACTTC
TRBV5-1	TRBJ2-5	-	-	CASSLVGAGPETQYF	TGCGCCAGCAGCTTGGTCGGTGCGGGCCCGGAGACCCAGTACTTC
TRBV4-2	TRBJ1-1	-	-	CASSQDLSAEAFF	TGTGCCAGCAGCCAAGATCTGTCAGCTGAAGCTTTCTTT
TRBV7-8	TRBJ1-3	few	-	CASSWRFSGSSGNTIYF	TGTGCCAGCAGCTGGAGGTTTTCGGGGTCCTCTGGAAACACCATATATTTT
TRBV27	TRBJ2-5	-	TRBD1	CASRTDREAIWTQYF	TGTGCCAGCAGAACGGACAGGGAAGCCATCTGGACCCAGTACTTC
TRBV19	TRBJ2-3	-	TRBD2	CASSSGRAGTDTQYF	TGTGCCAGTAGTAGCGGGAGGGCAGGCACAGATACGCAGTATTTT
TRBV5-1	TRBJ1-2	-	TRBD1	CASSLQGANYGYTF	TGCGCCAGCAGCTTGCAGGGGGCTAACTATGGCTACACCTTC
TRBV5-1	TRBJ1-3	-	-	CASSEGSGNTIYF	TGCGCCAGCAGCGAGGGCTCTGGAAACACCATATATTTT
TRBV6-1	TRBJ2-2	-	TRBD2	CASSALAGGRARSTGELFF	TGTGCCAGCAGTGCACTAGCGGGAGGAAGGGCTCGCAGCACCGGGGAGCTGTTTTTT
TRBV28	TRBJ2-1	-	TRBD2	CASSPGTSGQYNEQFF	TGTGCCAGCAGCCCCGGGACTAGCGGGCAATACAATGAGCAGTTCTTC